One sample yielded the 20 T cell receptor beta chains listed below, sequenced in a study of regulatory T cells in long-lasting Graves disease. Regarding time point: newly diagnosed GD, antithyroid drugs for less than 3 months. Scientists built the TCR library using RNA that was extracted from PBMCs. Arm-PCR with iRepertoire HTBI primers amplified the CDR3 regions for these TCR beta libraries. Each CDR3 protein is one row after TCRdb ran MiXCR on the multiplex PCR reads. The sample lists about 620,000 distinct CDR3 sequences, around 17% occurring once. Separately, the same data were catalogued under a study of T cells in Graves' hyperthyroidism and ophthalmopathy.

The starting material was peripheral blood mononuclear cells (PBMCs), obtained at new diagnosis, from a patient treated with antithyroid drugs. These receptors were obtained from a woman aged 25-40 years with Graves disease.

This clonotype was detected ten times or more. The V call is TRBV5-1, the J call TRBJ2-7, with D tentatively TRBD1 or TRBD2 (5 bases each). The V gene lost 10 bases and the J gene lost 1 base, with 15 bases spanning the gap. CDR3 length equals 13 residues. Germline V gives CDR1 SGHRS, CDR2 YFSETQ. CDR3 protein: CAVGDGQSYEQYF. The CDR3 region has the DNA TGCGCCGTTGGGGACGGTCAGTCCTACGAGCAGTACTTC.

This clonotype was observed a handful of times. The V and J genes are TRBV6-1 and TRBJ1-5; 8 bases line up with TRBD1. CDR1 is MNHNS and CDR2 is SASEGT in the germline V gene. The CDR3 has 17 residues. Trimming removed 4 bases from V and 4 bases from J; junction bases left unmatched: 12. The CDR3 DNA follows: TGTGCCAGCAGTGGAGGGCCCGGGACAGGCTTTAATCAGCCCCAGCATTTT. Its protein product is CASSGGPGTGFNQPQHF.

V usage is TRBV3-1 and J usage is TRBJ2-4; TRBD2 agrees at 14 bases. This CDR3 has 16 residues. Per the germline V gene, CDR1 is LGHDT and CDR2 is YNNKEL (reference sequence). The V segment lost 0 bases and the J segment 9 bases; nucleotides outside the gene matches: 4. The CDR3: CASSQDWGLAGAIQYF. CDR3 nucleotide sequence: TGTGCCAGCAGCCAAGATTGGGGACTAGCGGGGGCCATTCAGTACTTC.

A note on this clonotype: A read error may account for a junction end that differs from germline. V usage is TRBV18 and J usage is TRBJ2-2; tentative D call: TRBD2 (6 bases). The CDR3 loop spans 12 amino acids. Germline assignment: CDR1 KGHSH and CDR2 LQKENI. As DNA, the CDR3 is TGTGCCAGCTCACCAGGAGCCGGGGGGCTGTTTTTT. Its translation is CASSPGAGGLFF.

This clonotype was picked up many times. This chain uses TRBV29-1 with TRBJ2-3; no reliable D call. The CDR3 length is 14 residues. V was cut by 2 bases and J by 5 bases, with 14 bases left in between. CDR1 is SQVTM and CDR2 is ANQGSEA in the germline V gene. CDR3 protein: CSVESMHDGDTQYF. The CDR3 bases are TGCAGCGTTGAAAGTATGCATGACGGAGATACGCAGTATTTT.

This clonotype was seen at least ten times. This chain links TRBV15 with TRBJ2-1; D is tentatively TRBD1 or TRBD2 (6 bases each). Germline assignment: CDR1 LNHNV and CDR2 YYDKDF (reference sequence). V lost 5 bases, J lost 1 base, and 18 bases lay in between. The CDR3 has 17 residues. The DNA of the CDR3 is TGTGCCACCAGCTCCCCCCCTGGGGGGCGATCCTACAATGAGCAGTTCTTC. Residues: CATSSPPGGRSYNEQFF.

This clonotype occurred many times. The chain has TRBV6-2 or TRBV6-3 and TRBJ1-1, with D perhaps matching TRBD1 (5 bases). V lost 3 bases, J lost 7 bases, and 12 bases lay in between. The V gene's germline CDR1 is MNHEY and CDR2 SVGEGT. The CDR3 is 13 residues long. The CDR3 nucleotides read TGTGCCAGCAGTTATAAGACAGTCGGTGAAGCTTTCTTT. Protein: CASSYKTVGEAFF.

In its sample, this clonotype was seen many times. This chain uses TRBV7-9 with TRBJ1-1; D perhaps matches TRBD1 (5 bases). The CDR3 covers 16 residues. The ends were cut back, 5 bases at V and 2 bases at J, with 18 bases in the middle. In germline, CDR1 is SEHNR, CDR2 FQNEAQ (reference sequence). CDR3 DNA sequence: TGTGCCAGCAGCGCTACCTTAACCGGGGCTAACACTGAAGCTTTCTTT. This codes for CASSATLTGANTEAFF.

The chain combines TRBV12-3 or TRBV12-4 with TRBJ2-7; 12 bases map to TRBD1. V was clipped by 5 bases and J by 5 bases; unmatched bases: 4. The CDR3 sequence is 14 residues long. The CDR3 reads CASSGTGGVNEQYF. The CDR3 DNA is TGTGCCAGCAGTGGGACAGGGGGCGTAAACGAGCAGTACTTC.

Of note for this clonotype: This may be a read error, as it is one base from a much larger clone. The chain carries TRBV28 and TRBJ1-5; maybe TRBD1 (5 bases). Germline V lookup: CDR1 MDHEN, CDR2 SYDVKM. The CDR3 totals 15 residues. CDR3 in amino acids: CVSRSLGVSNQPQHF. The CDR3 coding sequence is TGTGTCAGCAGGTCCCTAGGGGTCAGCAATCAGCCCCAGCATTTT. Filled out from reference TRBV28 and TRBJ1-5, the complete variable domain reads DVKVTQSSRYLVKRTGEKVFLECVQDMDHENMFWYRQDPGLGLRLIYFSYDVKMKEKGDIPEGYSVSREKKERFSLILESASTNQTSMYLCVSRSLGVSNQPQHFGDGTRLSIL.

This clonotype appeared a single time. V usage is TRBV9 and J usage is TRBJ2-5; a weak D match, TRBD2 (6 bases). Trimming shortened V by 4 bases and J by 5 bases, and 18 bases separated the two germline ends. This CDR3 is built from 15 residues. Per germline, CDR1 SGDLS and CDR2 YYNGEE. The CDR3 region is CASSIRGLALETQYF. The CDR3 nucleotides read TGTGCCAGCAGCATTAGGGGTCTAGCGTTGGAGACCCAGTACTTC.

This clonotype was picked up a small number of times. This rearrangement joins TRBV6-1 to TRBJ2-1, with D possibly being TRBD1 or TRBD2 (5 bases each). The germline CDR1 and CDR2 sequences are MNHNS and SASEGT. V lost 9 bases to trimming and J lost 6 bases, with 21 bases between them. The CDR3 spans 15 residues. Here the CDR3 reads CASDDRTPGANEQFF. The CDR3 DNA is TGTGCCAGTGATGACCGTACCCCCGGGGCCAATGAGCAGTTCTTC.

This clonotype was detected many times. The chain couples TRBV6-5 to TRBJ2-7; unclear D gene. V lost 0 bases, J lost 8 bases, and 14 bases lay in between. This CDR3 contains 14 residues. Germline values: CDR1 MNHEY, CDR2 SVGAGI. CDR3 DNA sequence: TGTGCCAGCAGTTACTCCTGGGATCGTTACAAGCAGTACTTC. Protein sequence: CASSYSWDRYKQYF.

This clonotype was seen many times. This chain connects TRBV28 to TRBJ1-1; no reliable D call. Between the trimmed V and J ends, which lost 6 bases and 3 bases, there was a span of 8 bases. The CDR3 extends over 12 amino acids. Germline assignment: CDR1 MDHEN and CDR2 SYDVKM. CDR3 protein: CASSLLDTEAFF. The CDR3 DNA sequence: TGTGCCAGCAGCTTGTTGGACACTGAAGCTTTCTTT.

This clonotype was detected many times. The V and J genes are TRBV6-2 or TRBV6-3 and TRBJ1-1; no firm D call. The CDR3 is 14 amino acids. Germline V gene lookup returns CDR1 MNHEY and CDR2 SVGEGT. V gave up 5 bases and J gave up 1 base, with 11 bases separating them. CDR3 sequence: CASSRDLGNTEAFF. DNA for the CDR3: TGTGCCAGCAGTAGGGATCTAGGGAACACTGAAGCTTTCTTT.

A few counts support this clonotype. The V gene is TRBV20-1, the J gene TRBJ2-3; D may be TRBD1 or TRBD2 (5 bases each). Germline loops: CDR1 DFQATT, CDR2 SNEGSKA (reference sequence). The CDR3 has 15 residues. Trimming removed 6 bases at V and 4 bases at J, with 20 bases between. The CDR3 region is CSASIGLRGADTQYF. The CDR3 bases are TGCAGTGCATCCATCGGACTGCGAGGGGCAGATACGCAGTATTTT.

The chain links TRBV30 to TRBJ2-7; TRBD1 or TRBD2 may be the D gene (7 bases each). The germline CDR1 and CDR2 sequences are GTSNPN and SVGIG (reference sequence). Trimming shortened V by 2 bases and J by 2 bases, and 13 bases separated the two germline ends. This CDR3 has 14 residues. The CDR3 DNA is TGTGCCTGGAGTAGGGGGGGACAGACCTACGAGCAGTACTTC. The encoded protein is CAWSRGGQTYEQYF.

The chain employs TRBV4-2 and TRBJ2-7, with TRBD2 matching over 13 bases. The trim removed 0 bases at V and 4 bases at J, leaving 0 bases unmatched. Germline assignment: CDR1 LGHNA and CDR2 YNFKEQ. The CDR3 totals 15 residues. The CDR3 region has the DNA TGTGCCAGCAGCCAAGAACTAGCGGGAGGGTACGAGCAGTACTTC. It specifies CASSQELAGGYEQYF.

This clonotype has a handful of counts. J is TRBJ2-3 and V is TRBV29-1; weak D call: TRBD1 (5 bases). The tail of the sequence fits TRBJ1-5 better, so the J call may be wrong. Germline V gene data show CDR1 as SQVTM and CDR2 as ANQGSEA. CDR3 length equals 13 residues. CDR3 DNA sequence: TGCAGCGTTGCCCGGGGGAGAGGGGATACGCAGCATTTT. Its protein is CSVARGRGDTQHF.

The sample holds many counts of this clonotype. The V and J genes are TRBV28 and TRBJ2-7, with 9 positions matching TRBD1. Germline V CDR1 and CDR2: MDHEN, SYDVKM. The V and J ends lost 7 bases and 4 bases, in that order; junction bases with no gene match: 11. CDR3 size: 15 residues. The CDR3 is CASTSGADRGYEQYF. The CDR3 DNA reads as TGTGCCAGCACCTCCGGGGCGGACAGGGGATACGAGCAGTACTTC.